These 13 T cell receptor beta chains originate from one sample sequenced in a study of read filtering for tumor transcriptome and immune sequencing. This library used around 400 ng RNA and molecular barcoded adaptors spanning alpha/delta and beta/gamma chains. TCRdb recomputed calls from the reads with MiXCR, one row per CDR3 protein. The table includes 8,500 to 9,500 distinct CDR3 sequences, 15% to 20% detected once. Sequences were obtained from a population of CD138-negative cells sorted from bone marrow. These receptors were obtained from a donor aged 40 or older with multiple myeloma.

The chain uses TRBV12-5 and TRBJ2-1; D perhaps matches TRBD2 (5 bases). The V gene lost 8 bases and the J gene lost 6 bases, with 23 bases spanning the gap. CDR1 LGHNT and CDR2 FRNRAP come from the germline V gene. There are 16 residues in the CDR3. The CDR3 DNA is TGTGCTAGTAGAACCACCGGGATTGGCGCCTCCAATGAGCAGTTCTTC. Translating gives CASRTTGIGASNEQFF.

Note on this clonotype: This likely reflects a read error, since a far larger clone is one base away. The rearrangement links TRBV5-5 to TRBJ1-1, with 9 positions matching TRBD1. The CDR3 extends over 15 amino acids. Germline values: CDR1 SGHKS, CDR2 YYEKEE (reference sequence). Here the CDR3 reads CASSFRDRAYTKAFF. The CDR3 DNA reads TGTGCCAGCAGCTTCCGGGACAGGGCGTACACTAAAGCTTTCTTT.

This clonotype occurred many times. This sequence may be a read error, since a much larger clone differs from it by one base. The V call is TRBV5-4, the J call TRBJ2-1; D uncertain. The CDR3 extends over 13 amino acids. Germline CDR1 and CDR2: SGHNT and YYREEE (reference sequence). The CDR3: CASSLAGYNGQFF. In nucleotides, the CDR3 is TGTGCCAGCAGCTTGGCCGGGTACAATGGGCAGTTCTTC.

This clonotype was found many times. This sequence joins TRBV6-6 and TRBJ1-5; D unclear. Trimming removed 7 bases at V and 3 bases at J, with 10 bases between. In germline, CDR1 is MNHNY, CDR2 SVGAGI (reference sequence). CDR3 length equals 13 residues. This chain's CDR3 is CASTPVYNQPQHF. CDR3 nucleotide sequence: TGTGCCAGCACTCCGGTTTACAATCAGCCCCAGCATTTT.

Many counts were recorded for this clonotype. DNA of the CDR3: TGTGCCAGCAGCTTAGGGGAGGAGCAGTACTTC. It codes for CASSLGEEQYF. The chain links TRBV7-9 to TRBJ2-7; TRBD2 is a possible D gene (5 bases). The CDR3 spans 11 residues. V was trimmed by 1 base and J by 7 bases, leaving 5 bases between them. Germline CDR1 is SEHNR and CDR2 is FQNEAQ (reference sequence).

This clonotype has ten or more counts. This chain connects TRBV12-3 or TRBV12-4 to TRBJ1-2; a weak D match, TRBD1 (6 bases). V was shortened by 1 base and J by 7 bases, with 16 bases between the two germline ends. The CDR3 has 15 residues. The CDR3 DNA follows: TGTGCCAGCAGTTTAGTAGTACAGGGTGGATCTGGCTACACCTTC. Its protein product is CASSLVVQGGSGYTF.

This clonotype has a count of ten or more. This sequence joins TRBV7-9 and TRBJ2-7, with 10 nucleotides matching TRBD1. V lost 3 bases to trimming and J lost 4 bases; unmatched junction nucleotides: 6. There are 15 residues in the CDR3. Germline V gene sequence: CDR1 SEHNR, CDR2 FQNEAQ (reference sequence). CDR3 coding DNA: TGTGCCAGCAGCTTCCCCGACAGGGGGCGATACGAGCAGTACTTC. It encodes CASSFPDRGRYEQYF.

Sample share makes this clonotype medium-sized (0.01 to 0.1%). The CDR3 protein is CASSFRGPNTGELFF. The CDR3 region has the DNA TGCGCCAGCAGCTTTCGGGGCCCAAACACCGGGGAGCTGTTTTTT. The V call is TRBV5-1, the J call TRBJ2-2, with D perhaps given as TRBD1 or TRBD2 (5 bases each). Trimming stripped 2 bases from V and 2 bases from J, with 10 bases between. The CDR3 is 15 residues long. The germline CDR1 and CDR2 sequences are SGHRS and YFSETQ.

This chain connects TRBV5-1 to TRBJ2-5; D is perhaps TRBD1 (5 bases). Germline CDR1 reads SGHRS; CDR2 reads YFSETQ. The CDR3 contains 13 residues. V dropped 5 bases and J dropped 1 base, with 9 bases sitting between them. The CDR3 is CASRPGPQETQYF. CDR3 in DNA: TGCGCCAGCAGACCAGGGCCCCAAGAGACCCAGTACTTC.

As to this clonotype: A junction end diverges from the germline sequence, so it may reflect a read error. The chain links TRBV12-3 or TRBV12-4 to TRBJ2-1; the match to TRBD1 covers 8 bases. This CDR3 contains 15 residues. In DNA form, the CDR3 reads TGTGCCAGCAGACCCGGGACAGGCTCTAACAATGAGCAGCTATTC. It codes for CASRPGTGSNNEQLF.

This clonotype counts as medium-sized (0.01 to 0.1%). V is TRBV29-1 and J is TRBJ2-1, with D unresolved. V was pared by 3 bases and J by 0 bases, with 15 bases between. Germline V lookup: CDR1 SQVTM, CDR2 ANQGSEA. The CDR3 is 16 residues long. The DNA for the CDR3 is TGCAGCGTTGATCCCGACACCCCGAGCTCCTACAATGAGCAGTTCTTC. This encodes CSVDPDTPSSYNEQFF.

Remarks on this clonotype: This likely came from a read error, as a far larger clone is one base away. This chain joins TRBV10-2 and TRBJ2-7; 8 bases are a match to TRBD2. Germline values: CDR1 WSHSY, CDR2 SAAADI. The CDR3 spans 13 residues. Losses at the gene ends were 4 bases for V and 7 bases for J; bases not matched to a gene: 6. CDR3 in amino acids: CASSVVAGNEQYF. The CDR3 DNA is TGCGCCAGCAGTGTGGTAGCGGGGAATGAGCAGTACTTC.

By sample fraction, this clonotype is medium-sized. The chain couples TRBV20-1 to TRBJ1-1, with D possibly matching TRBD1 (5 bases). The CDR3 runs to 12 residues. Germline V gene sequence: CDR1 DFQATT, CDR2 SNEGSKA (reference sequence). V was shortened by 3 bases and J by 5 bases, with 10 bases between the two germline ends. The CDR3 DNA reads TGCAGTGCTAGGTCAGGGAGGACTGAAGCTTTCTTT. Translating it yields CSARSGRTEAFF.